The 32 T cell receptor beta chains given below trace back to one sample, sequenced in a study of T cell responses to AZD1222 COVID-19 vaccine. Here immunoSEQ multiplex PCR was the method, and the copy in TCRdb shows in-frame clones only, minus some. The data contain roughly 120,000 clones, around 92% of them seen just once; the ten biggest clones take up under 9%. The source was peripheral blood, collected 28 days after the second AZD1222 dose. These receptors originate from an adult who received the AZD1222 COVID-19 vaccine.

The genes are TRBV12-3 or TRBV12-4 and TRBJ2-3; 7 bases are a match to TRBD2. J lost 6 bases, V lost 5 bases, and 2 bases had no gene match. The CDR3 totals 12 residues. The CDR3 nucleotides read TGTGCCAGCAGTGATAGCGGGGATACGCAGTATTTT. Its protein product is CASSDSGDTQYF.

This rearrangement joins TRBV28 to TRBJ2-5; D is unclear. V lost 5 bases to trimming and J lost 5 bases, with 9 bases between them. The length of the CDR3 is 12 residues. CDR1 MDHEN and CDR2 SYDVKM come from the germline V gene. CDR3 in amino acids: CASSPWRETQYF. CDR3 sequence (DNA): TGTGCCAGCAGTCCATGGCGGGAGACCCAGTACTTC.

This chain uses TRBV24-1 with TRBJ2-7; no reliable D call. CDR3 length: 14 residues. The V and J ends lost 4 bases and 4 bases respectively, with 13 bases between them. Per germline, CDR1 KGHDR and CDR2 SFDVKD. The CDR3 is CATSDSDPPYEQYF. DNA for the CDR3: TGTGCCACCAGTGACTCCGACCCACCTTACGAGCAGTACTTC.

In DNA, the CDR3 is TGTGCCAGCAGTGCCCGACAGGGAGTTTCAACTAATGAAAAACTGTTTTTT. It codes for CASSARQGVSTNEKLFF. The J gene is TRBJ1-4, the V gene TRBV6-4, with 7 bases fitting TRBD1. Unmatched junction bases numbered 8, after V lost 4 bases and J lost 0 bases. The CDR3 is made up of 17 amino acids. Per the germline V gene, CDR1 is MRHNA and CDR2 is SNTAGT.

The CDR3 region is CASSIIRTGVNQPQHF. CDR3 nucleotide sequence: TGTGCCAGTAGCATTATACGGACAGGGGTCAATCAGCCCCAGCATTTT. The chain has TRBV19 and TRBJ1-5; TRBD1 agrees at 9 bases. Germline CDR1 reads LNHDA; CDR2 reads SQIVND (reference sequence). This CDR3 has 16 residues. The trim removed 6 bases at V and 3 bases at J, leaving 9 bases unmatched. The full variable domain, with the rest looked up from reference TRBV19 and TRBJ1-5, is DGGITQSPKYLFRKEGQNVTLSCEQNLNHDAMYWYRQDPGQGLRLIYYSQIVNDFQKGDIAEGYSVSREKKESFPLTVTSAQKNPTAFYLCASSIIRTGVNQPQHFGDGTRLSIL.

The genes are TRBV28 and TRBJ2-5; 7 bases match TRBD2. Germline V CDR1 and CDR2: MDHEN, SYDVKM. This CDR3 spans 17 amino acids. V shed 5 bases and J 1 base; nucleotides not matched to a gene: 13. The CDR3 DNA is TGTGCCAGCAGTCCCCTCGTTTCTAGCGGACCCCAAGAGACCCAGTACTTC. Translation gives CASSPLVSSGPQETQYF. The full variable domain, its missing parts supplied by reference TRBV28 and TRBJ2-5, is DVKVTQSSRYLVKRTGEKVFLECVQDMDHENMFWYRQDPGLGLRLIYFSYDVKMKEKGDIPEGYSVSREKKERFSLILESASTNQTSMYLCASSPLVSSGPQETQYFGPGTRLLVL.

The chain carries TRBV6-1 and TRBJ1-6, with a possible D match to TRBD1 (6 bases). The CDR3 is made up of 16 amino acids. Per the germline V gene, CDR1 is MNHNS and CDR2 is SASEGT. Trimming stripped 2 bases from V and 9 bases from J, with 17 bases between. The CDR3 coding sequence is TGTGCCAGCAGTGAAATACAGGGTTTAAGTGGTTCACCCCTCCACTTT. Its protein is CASSEIQGLSGSPLHF.

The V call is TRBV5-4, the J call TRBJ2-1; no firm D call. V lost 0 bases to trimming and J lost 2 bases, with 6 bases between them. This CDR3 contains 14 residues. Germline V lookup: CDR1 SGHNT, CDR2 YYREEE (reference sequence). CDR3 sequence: CASSLEGTYNEQFF. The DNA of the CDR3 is TGTGCCAGCAGCTTGGAAGGCACCTACAATGAGCAGTTCTTC. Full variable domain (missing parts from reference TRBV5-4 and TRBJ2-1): ETGVTQSPTHLIKTRGQQVTLRCSSQSGHNTVSWYQQALGQGPQFIFQYYREEENGRGNFPPRFSGLQFPNYSSELNVNALELDDSALYLCASSLEGTYNEQFFGPGTRLTVL.

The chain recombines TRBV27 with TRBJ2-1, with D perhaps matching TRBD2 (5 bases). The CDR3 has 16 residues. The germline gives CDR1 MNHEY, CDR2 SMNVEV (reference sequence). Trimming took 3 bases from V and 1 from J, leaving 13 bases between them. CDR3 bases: TGTGCCAGCAGTTTTATCTCCCGGGGATCCTACAATGAGCAGTTCTTC. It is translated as CASSFISRGSYNEQFF.

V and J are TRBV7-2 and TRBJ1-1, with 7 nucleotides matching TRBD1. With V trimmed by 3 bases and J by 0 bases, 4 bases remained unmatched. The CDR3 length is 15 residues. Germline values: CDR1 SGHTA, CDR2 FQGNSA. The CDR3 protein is CASSLGQQMNTEAFF. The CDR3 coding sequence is TGTGCCAGCAGCTTGGGACAGCAGATGAACACTGAAGCTTTCTTT.

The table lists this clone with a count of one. CDR3: CASSERYRDYGYTF. CDR3 sequence (DNA): TGTGCCAGCAGTGAAAGGTACAGGGACTATGGCTACACCTTC. The V gene is TRBV6-1, the J gene TRBJ1-2, with D possibly matching TRBD1 (6 bases). V was trimmed by 2 bases and J by 3 bases, leaving 10 bases between them. Germline V lookup: CDR1 MNHNS, CDR2 SASEGT. CDR3 length: 14 residues.

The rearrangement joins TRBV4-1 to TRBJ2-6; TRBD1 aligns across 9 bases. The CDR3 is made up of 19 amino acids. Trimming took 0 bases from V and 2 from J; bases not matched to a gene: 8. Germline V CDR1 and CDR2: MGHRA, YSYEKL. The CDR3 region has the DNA TGCGCCAGCAGCCAAGAAGTGGACAGGGGCGTCACTGGGGCCAACGTCCTGACTTTC. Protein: CASSQEVDRGVTGANVLTF.

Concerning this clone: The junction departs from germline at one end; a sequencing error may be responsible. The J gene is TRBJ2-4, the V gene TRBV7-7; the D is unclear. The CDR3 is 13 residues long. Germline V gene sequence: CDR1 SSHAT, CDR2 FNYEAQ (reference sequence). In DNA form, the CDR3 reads TGTGCTAGCAGCCTAACGGTGTCGGACATTCAGTACTTC. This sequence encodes CASSLTVSDIQYF.

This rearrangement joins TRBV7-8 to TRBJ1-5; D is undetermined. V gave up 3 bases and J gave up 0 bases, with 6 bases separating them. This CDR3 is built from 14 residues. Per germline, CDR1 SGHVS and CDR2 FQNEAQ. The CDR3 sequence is CASSLENSNQPQHF. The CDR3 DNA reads TGTGCCAGCAGCTTGGAAAATAGCAATCAGCCCCAGCATTTT.

The CDR3 sequence: CASSLEQGVAETQYF. As DNA, the CDR3 is TGTGCCAGCAGCTTGGAACAGGGGGTAGCAGAGACCCAGTACTTC. The J gene is TRBJ2-5, the V gene TRBV5-6, with 8 nucleotides matching TRBD1. There are 15 residues in the CDR3. V gave up 0 bases and J gave up 4 bases; unmatched junction bases: 5. Germline lookup yields CDR1 SGHDT and CDR2 YYEEEE.

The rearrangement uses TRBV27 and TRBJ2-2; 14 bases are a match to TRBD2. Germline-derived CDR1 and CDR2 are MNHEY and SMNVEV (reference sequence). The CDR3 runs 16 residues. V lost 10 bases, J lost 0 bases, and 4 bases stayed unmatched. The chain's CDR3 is CATGLAGGTNTGELFF. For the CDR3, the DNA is TGTGCCACTGGACTAGCGGGAGGAACGAACACCGGGGAGCTGTTTTTT.

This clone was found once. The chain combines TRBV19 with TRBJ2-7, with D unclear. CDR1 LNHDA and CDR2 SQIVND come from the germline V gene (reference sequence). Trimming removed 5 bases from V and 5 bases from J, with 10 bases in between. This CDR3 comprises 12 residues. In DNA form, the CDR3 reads TGTGCCAGTAGTTCCCCCCCGGACGAGCAGTACTTC. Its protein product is CASSSPPDEQYF.

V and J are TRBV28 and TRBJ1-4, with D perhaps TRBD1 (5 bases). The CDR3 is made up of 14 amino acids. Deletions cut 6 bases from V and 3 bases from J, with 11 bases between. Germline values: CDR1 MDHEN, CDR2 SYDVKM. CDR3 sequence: CASSEGRANEKLFF. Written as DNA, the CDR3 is TGTGCCAGCAGCGAGGGCAGGGCTAATGAAAAACTGTTTTTT.

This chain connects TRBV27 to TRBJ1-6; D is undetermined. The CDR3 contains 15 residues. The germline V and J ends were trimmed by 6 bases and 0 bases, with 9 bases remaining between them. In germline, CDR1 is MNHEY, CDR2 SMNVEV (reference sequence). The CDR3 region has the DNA TGTGCCAGCAGGGACCCAAGCTCCTATAATTCACCCCTCCACTTT. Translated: CASRDPSSYNSPLHF.

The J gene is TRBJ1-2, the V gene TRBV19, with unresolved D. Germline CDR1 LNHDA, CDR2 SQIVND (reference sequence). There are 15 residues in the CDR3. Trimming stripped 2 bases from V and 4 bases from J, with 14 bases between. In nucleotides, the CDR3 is TGTGCCAGTAGTATAATAGATTCCAAAGGCTATGGCTACACCTTC. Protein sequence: CASSIIDSKGYGYTF.

The CDR3 nucleotides read TGCGCCAGCAGCCAAGAAATGCCAGCCTCAAGCTCCTATAATTCACCCCTCCACTTT. This sequence encodes CASSQEMPASSSYNSPLHF. This chain joins TRBV4-1 and TRBJ1-6; no clear D. There are 19 residues in the CDR3. CDR1 is MGHRA, CDR2 YSYEKL, per germline. V lost 0 bases and J lost 0, with 15 bases in between.

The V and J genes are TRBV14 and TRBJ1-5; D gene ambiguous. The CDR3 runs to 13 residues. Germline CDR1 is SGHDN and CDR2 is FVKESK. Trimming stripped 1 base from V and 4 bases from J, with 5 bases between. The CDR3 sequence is CASSQGQNQPQHF. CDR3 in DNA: TGTGCCAGCAGCCAAGGCCAAAATCAGCCCCAGCATTTT.

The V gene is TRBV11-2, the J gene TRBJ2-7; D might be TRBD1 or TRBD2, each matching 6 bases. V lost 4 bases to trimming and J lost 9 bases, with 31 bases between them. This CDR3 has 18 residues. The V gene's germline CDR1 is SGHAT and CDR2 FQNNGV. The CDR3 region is CASSYLTSGAQPPKGQYF. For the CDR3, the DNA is TGTGCCAGCAGCTACCTCACGTCGGGGGCGCAGCCCCCTAAGGGGCAGTACTTC.

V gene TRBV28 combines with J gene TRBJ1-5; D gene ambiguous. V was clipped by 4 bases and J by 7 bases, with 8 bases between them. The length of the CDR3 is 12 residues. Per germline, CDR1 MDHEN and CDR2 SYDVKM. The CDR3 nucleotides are TGTGCCAGCAGTTCCCTGCCCCAGCCCCAGCATTTT. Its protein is CASSSLPQPQHF.

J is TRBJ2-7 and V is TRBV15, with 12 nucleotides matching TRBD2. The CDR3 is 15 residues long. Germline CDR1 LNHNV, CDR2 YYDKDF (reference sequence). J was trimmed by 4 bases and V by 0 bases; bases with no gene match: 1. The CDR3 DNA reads TGTGCCACCAGCAGAGAAGGGACTAGCGGGTACGAGCAGTACTTC. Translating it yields CATSREGTSGYEQYF.

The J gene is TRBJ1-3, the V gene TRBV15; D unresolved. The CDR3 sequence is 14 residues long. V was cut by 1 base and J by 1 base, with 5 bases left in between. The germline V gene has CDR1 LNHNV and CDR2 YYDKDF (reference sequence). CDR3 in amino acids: CATSRGRSGNTIYF. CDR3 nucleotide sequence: TGTGCCACCAGCAGAGGGAGATCTGGAAACACCATATATTTT. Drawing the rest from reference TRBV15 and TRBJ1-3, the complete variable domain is DAMVIQNPRYQVTQFGKPVTLSCSQTLNHNVMYWYQQKSSQAPKLLFHYYDKDFNNEADTPDNFQSRRPNTSFCFLDIRSPGLGDTAMYLCATSRGRSGNTIYFGEGSWLTVV.

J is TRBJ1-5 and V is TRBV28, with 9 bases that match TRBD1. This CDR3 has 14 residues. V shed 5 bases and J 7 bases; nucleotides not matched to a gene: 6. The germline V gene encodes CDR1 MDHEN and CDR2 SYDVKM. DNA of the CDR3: TGTGCCAGCAGTCGGACAGGGGATGACCAGCCCCAGCATTTT. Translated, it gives CASSRTGDDQPQHF.

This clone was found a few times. CDR3 bases: TGTGCCAGCAGCTTGGGCAGGGACTATGGCTACACCTTC. The encoded protein is CASSLGRDYGYTF. V gene TRBV7-9 combines with J gene TRBJ1-2, with D tentatively TRBD1 (5 bases). The ends were cut back, 3 bases at V and 3 bases at J, with 8 bases in the middle. This CDR3 has 13 residues. Germline V gene sequence: CDR1 SEHNR, CDR2 FQNEAQ (reference sequence).

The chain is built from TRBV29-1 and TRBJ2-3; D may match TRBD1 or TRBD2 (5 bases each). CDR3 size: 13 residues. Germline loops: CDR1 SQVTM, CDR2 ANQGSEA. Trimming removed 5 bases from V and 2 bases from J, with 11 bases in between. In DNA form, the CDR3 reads TGCAGCGTTTCCAGGGAGAACACAGATACGCAGTATTTT. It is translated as CSVSRENTDTQYF.

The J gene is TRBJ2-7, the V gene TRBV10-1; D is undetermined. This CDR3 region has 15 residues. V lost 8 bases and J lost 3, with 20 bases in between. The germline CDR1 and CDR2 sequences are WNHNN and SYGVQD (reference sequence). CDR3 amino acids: CASSRTLPIDYEQYF. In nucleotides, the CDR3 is TGCGCCAGCTCACGAACGCTCCCAATTGACTACGAGCAGTACTTC.

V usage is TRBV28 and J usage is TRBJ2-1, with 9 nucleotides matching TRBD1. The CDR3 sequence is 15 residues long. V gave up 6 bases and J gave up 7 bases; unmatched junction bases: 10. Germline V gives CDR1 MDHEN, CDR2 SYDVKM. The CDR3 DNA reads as TGTGCCAGCAGCCCTGGGACAGGGTGGAGGAATGAGCAGTTCTTC. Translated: CASSPGTGWRNEQFF.

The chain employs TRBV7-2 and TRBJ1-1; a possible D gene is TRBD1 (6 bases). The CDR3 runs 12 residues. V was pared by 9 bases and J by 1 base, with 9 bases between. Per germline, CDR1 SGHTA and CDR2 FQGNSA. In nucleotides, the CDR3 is TGTGCCAGTGGGGGCAGGAACACTGAAGCTTTCTTT. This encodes CASGGRNTEAFF.